A single T cell receptor (beta chain) is shown here with its context. Distinct nucleotide sequences in the sample also encode this CDR3. Trimming cost V 3 bases and J 6 bases; bases outside gene matches: 8. CDR1 and CDR2 from the germline V gene are MNHEY and SVGEGT. This CDR3 is 14 amino acids long. Produced via immunoSEQ multiplex PCR; TCRdb's table is partial and in-frame only. The sample shows approximately 170,000 clones, about nine tenths of them seen only once. Ages ranged from about 18 to 89 years, with residence in around 24 US areas. Participants were placed into cohorts based on the clinical history they reported. These data are taken from a study of blood T cell repertoires in COVID-19.

The rearrangement joins TRBV6-2 or TRBV6-3 to TRBJ2-7; 7 nucleotides line up with TRBD2. This receptor was identified in a young woman who had recovered from COVID-19. What was sequenced was PBMCs or T cells enriched from blood (not recorded which). CDR3 in amino acids: CASSYGGGAFEQYF. The CDR3 DNA reads as TGTGCCAGCAGTTATGGGGGGGGAGCATTCGAGCAGTACTTC.